These 31 T cell receptor beta chains originate from one sample sequenced in a study of response to subunit inactivated influenza vaccine. TCRdb re-analysed the RT-PCR reads in MiXCR, keeping a single row per CDR3 protein. The data show 500,000 to 600,000 distinct CDR3 sequences, 16% seen once. This sample comprised CD4+ T cells sorted from PBMCs, obtained approximately 25 months after vaccination. The source is a man aged 50-75 years who received an inactivated influenza vaccine.

The gene calls are TRBV29-1 and TRBJ2-2, with D unresolved. CDR1 is SQVTM, CDR2 ANQGSEA, per germline. With 6 bases removed from V and 5 bases from J, the gap between germline ends came to 10 bases. CDR3 length equals 12 residues. CDR3 sequence (DNA): TGCAGCGTGACCGGTGGGACCGGGGAGCTGTTTTTT. It codes for CSVTGGTGELFF.

This clonotype was seen only a few times. The V and J genes are TRBV7-2 and TRBJ2-1, with no clear D. V lost 0 bases and J lost 5, with 8 bases in between. The CDR3 is 14 amino acids. Germline lookup yields CDR1 SGHTA and CDR2 FQGNSA. CDR3 in amino acids: CASSLAWADNEQFF. The CDR3 DNA reads as TGTGCCAGCAGCTTAGCGTGGGCAGACAATGAGCAGTTCTTC.

In this sample, this clonotype turned up a few times. The gene calls are TRBV19 and TRBJ1-4; 8 bases match TRBD1. V trimming: 7 bases; J trimming: 4 bases; junction bases outside the gene matches: 8. This CDR3 spans 15 amino acids. Germline lookup yields CDR1 LNHDA and CDR2 SQIVND (reference sequence). CDR3 nucleotide sequence: TGTGCCAGTAAACTGGGGACAGGTCGTAATGAAAAACTGTTTTTT. Its protein is CASKLGTGRNEKLFF.

The CDR3, as DNA: TGTGCCAGCAGTTTGTTAGCGGGAGGTAGGGATGAGCAGTTCTTC. Encoded protein: CASSLLAGGRDEQFF. The gene calls are TRBV28 and TRBJ2-1; 10 positions agree with TRBD2. This CDR3 contains 15 residues. V lost 3 bases, J lost 8 bases, and 7 bases stayed unmatched. Germline V lookup: CDR1 MDHEN, CDR2 SYDVKM.

This chain joins TRBV18 and TRBJ2-3; the match to TRBD1 covers 8 bases. The length of the CDR3 is 16 residues. The V and J ends lost 1 base and 1 base, in that order; junction bases with no gene match: 4. Per germline, CDR1 KGHSH and CDR2 LQKENI. The CDR3 coding sequence is TGTGCCAGCTCACCACTCCAGGGGGCTCGCACAGATACGCAGTATTTT. Residues: CASSPLQGARTDTQYF.

V is TRBV20-1 and J is TRBJ2-5; TRBD2 aligns across 7 bases. V trimming: 5 bases; J trimming: 8 bases; junction bases outside the gene matches: 17. The germline V gene has CDR1 DFQATT and CDR2 SNEGSKA (reference sequence). The CDR3 consists of 15 residues. The CDR3 region has the DNA TGCAGTGCTCCCCCCGGTAGCGGGCGGAGGGACACCCAGTACTTC. Its protein is CSAPPGSGRRDTQYF.

The chain couples TRBV5-1 to TRBJ2-7, with 8 nucleotides matching TRBD1. This CDR3 has 15 amino acids. With V trimmed by 0 bases and J by 4 bases, 6 bases remained unmatched. Looked up from germline, CDR1 is SGHRS and CDR2 is YFSETQ. The chain's CDR3 is CASSLAATGVYEQYF. The CDR3 bases are TGCGCCAGCAGCTTGGCCGCGACAGGGGTGTACGAGCAGTACTTC. Based on the CDR3 plus reference TRBV5-1 and TRBJ2-7, the full variable domain is KAGVTQTPRYLIKTRGQQVTLSCSPISGHRSVSWYQQTPGQGLQFLFEYFSETQRNKGNFPGRFSGRQFSNSRSEMNVSTLELGDSALYLCASSLAATGVYEQYFGPGTRLTVT.

The chain employs TRBV3-1 and TRBJ1-1, with D perhaps matching TRBD1 (5 bases). Looked up from germline, CDR1 is LGHDT and CDR2 is YNNKEL (reference sequence). The CDR3 sequence is 13 residues long. The germline V and J ends were trimmed by 6 bases and 8 bases, with 16 bases remaining between them. The CDR3 spells CASRGDGRPEAFF. Here the CDR3 DNA reads TGTGCCAGCAGAGGGGACGGACGACCGGAAGCTTTCTTT.

The V call is TRBV27, the J call TRBJ2-7; 7 bases align to TRBD1. V dropped 5 bases and J dropped 3; count of bases not matched to a gene: 4. Germline CDR1 and CDR2: MNHEY and SMNVEV (reference sequence). This CDR3 is built from 13 residues. The CDR3 DNA reads TGTGCCAGCAGTCCCACAGGGGACTACGAGCAGTACTTC. Residues: CASSPTGDYEQYF.

The chain carries TRBV4-3 and TRBJ2-3, with D perhaps matching TRBD2 (6 bases). The CDR3 is 14 residues long. The V gene lost 4 bases and the J gene lost 6 bases, with 14 bases spanning the gap. Looked up from germline, CDR1 is LGHNA and CDR2 is YSLEER. In nucleotides, the CDR3 is TGCGCCAGCAGCCCCTCGCGGGGACGTGATACGCAGTATTTT. Translation gives CASSPSRGRDTQYF.

This clonotype was observed a few times. The V gene is TRBV4-1, the J gene TRBJ1-4; weak D call: TRBD1 (5 bases). Between the trimmed V and J ends, which lost 6 bases and 7 bases, there was a span of 15 bases. CDR3 length: 14 amino acids. Germline CDR1 MGHRA, CDR2 YSYEKL. The CDR3 sequence: CASSPGRSSEKLFF. CDR3 coding DNA: TGCGCCAGCAGTCCAGGGCGTTCGAGTGAAAAACTGTTTTTT.

The V and J genes are TRBV10-3 and TRBJ2-5; perhaps TRBD1 as D (6 bases). CDR1 is ENHRY and CDR2 is SYGVKD in the germline V gene. V dropped 4 bases and J dropped 1 base, with 10 bases sitting between them. The CDR3 covers 14 residues. This chain's CDR3 is CAISVQGIQETQYF. The CDR3 nucleotides are TGTGCCATCAGTGTACAGGGCATCCAAGAGACCCAGTACTTC.

This clonotype was recorded a few times. The chain carries TRBV5-5 and TRBJ2-7, with TRBD1 as a possible D gene (6 bases). CDR3 length equals 16 residues. V was pared by 4 bases and J by 0 bases, with 17 bases between. Germline V gene lookup returns CDR1 SGHKS and CDR2 YYEKEE (reference sequence). In DNA, the CDR3 is TGTGCCAGCAGCATAACTGGACAGTCTCGCTCCTACGAGCAGTACTTC. It codes for CASSITGQSRSYEQYF. Using reference TRBV5-5 and TRBJ2-7 for the parts outside the CDR3, the full variable domain is DAGVTQSPTHLIKTRGQQVTLRCSPISGHKSVSWYQQVLGQGPQFIFQYYEKEERGRGNFPDRFSARQFPNYSSELNVNALLLGDSALYLCASSITGQSRSYEQYFGPGTRLTVT.

This clonotype has a handful of counts. The chain uses TRBV28 and TRBJ1-5; weak D call: TRBD1 (5 bases). There are 14 residues in the CDR3. Trimming cost V 10 bases and J 6 bases, with 19 bases left between them. Germline assignment: CDR1 MDHEN and CDR2 SYDVKM. The CDR3 region has the DNA TGTGCCACCCTCCCGGGGCTGGCGGGTCAGCCCCAGCATTTT. It translates to CATLPGLAGQPQHF.

CDR3 sequence (DNA): TGTGCCAGCAGTCGTTACAGGGGGCGAGAGACCCAGTACTTC. This encodes CASSRYRGRETQYF. The chain uses TRBV14 and TRBJ2-5, with 9 bases matching TRBD1. Germline CDR1 SGHDN, CDR2 FVKESK. V lost 6 bases and J lost 4; bases outside the gene matches: 6. The CDR3 is made up of 14 amino acids.

This clonotype was counted at least ten times. The chain employs TRBV20-1 and TRBJ1-5; TRBD1 matches 8 bases. V was clipped by 2 bases and J by 6 bases; unmatched bases: 6. The germline gives CDR1 DFQATT, CDR2 SNEGSKA (reference sequence). This CDR3 has 14 amino acids. CDR3 in amino acids: CSARLGQGGQPQHF. CDR3 nucleotides: TGCAGTGCTAGACTCGGACAGGGCGGTCAGCCCCAGCATTTT.

This clonotype occurred a few times. This chain connects TRBV12-3 or TRBV12-4 to TRBJ1-1, with D possibly matching TRBD1 (6 bases). Trimming cost V 3 bases and J 9 bases, with 17 bases left between them. There are 14 residues in the CDR3. The CDR3 region is CASSFSTGRGQAFF. CDR3 DNA sequence: TGTGCCAGCAGTTTTTCCACCGGCAGGGGCCAAGCTTTCTTT.

V gene TRBV5-5 combines with J gene TRBJ1-2; no clear D gene. The CDR3 consists of 15 residues. V was pared by 0 bases and J by 1 base, with 10 bases between. Germline V lookup: CDR1 SGHKS, CDR2 YYEKEE (reference sequence). DNA for the CDR3: TGTGCCAGCAGCTTGGGTCTGAACCTTAACTATGGCTACACCTTC. Amino acids: CASSLGLNLNYGYTF.

This clonotype was seen repeatedly, ten times or more. The V call is TRBV20-1, the J call TRBJ2-1; no reliable D call. Germline V CDR1 and CDR2: DFQATT, SNEGSKA (reference sequence). The CDR3 has 14 residues. Trimming stripped 3 bases from V and 5 bases from J, with 14 bases between. The DNA of the CDR3 is TGCAGTGCTAGTAAACCAGTCCCAAACAATGAGCAGTTCTTC. It is translated as CSASKPVPNNEQFF.

The genes are TRBV20-1 and TRBJ2-7, with TRBD2 identical over 7 bases. CDR1 is DFQATT, CDR2 SNEGSKA, per germline (reference sequence). CDR3 size: 15 residues. V lost 0 bases to trimming and J lost 5 bases; unmatched junction nucleotides: 10. The DNA of the CDR3 is TGCAGTGCTAGAGATTCGCGCGGGAGTGGTCACGAGCAGTACTTC. This sequence encodes CSARDSRGSGHEQYF.

The J gene is TRBJ2-5, the V gene TRBV10-3, with 9 positions matching TRBD2. Germline V gives CDR1 ENHRY, CDR2 SYGVKD. V was pared by 0 bases and J by 3 bases, with 5 bases of the junction left unmatched. The CDR3 contains 16 residues. For the CDR3, the DNA is TGTGCCATCAGTGAGTCTCGCGGGAGGGCCAAAGAGACCCAGTACTTC. Its translation is CAISESRGRAKETQYF.

This clonotype was picked up a small number of times. The chain is built from TRBV20-1 and TRBJ2-5; TRBD1 aligns across 7 bases. Germline V lookup: CDR1 DFQATT, CDR2 SNEGSKA (reference sequence). V shed 0 bases, J shed 5 bases, and the junction held 6 bases outside the gene matches. The CDR3 loop spans 14 amino acids. The CDR3 nucleotides are TGCAGTGCTAGAGATTACAGGGGAAGGGAGACCCAGTACTTC. This encodes CSARDYRGRETQYF.

J is TRBJ2-3 and V is TRBV24-1, with 10 positions matching TRBD2. The CDR3 spans 15 residues. Germline V gene sequence: CDR1 KGHDR, CDR2 SFDVKD. V lost 5 bases to trimming and J lost 4 bases; unmatched junction nucleotides: 5. The DNA for the CDR3 is TGTGCCACCAGTGTCCCAGCGGGAGGGGCAGATACGCAGTATTTT. It encodes CATSVPAGGADTQYF.

This clonotype was seen ten or more times. The chain couples TRBV3-1 to TRBJ1-1; possibly TRBD1 for D (5 bases). There are 14 residues in the CDR3. The germline gives CDR1 LGHDT, CDR2 YNNKEL (reference sequence). Between the trimmed V and J ends, which lost 0 bases and 3 bases, there was a span of 8 bases. The CDR3 nucleotides read TGTGCCAGCAGCCAAGATGTCAGGGACACTGAAGCTTTCTTT. The encoded protein is CASSQDVRDTEAFF.

This clonotype has more than one count but fewer than ten. This rearrangement joins TRBV29-1 to TRBJ2-1; 10 nucleotides match TRBD1. CDR1 is SQVTM, CDR2 ANQGSEA, per germline. V dropped 8 bases and J dropped 7; count of bases not matched to a gene: 11. This CDR3 is built from 14 residues. DNA of the CDR3: TGCAGCCTGGGACAGGGGACCCTCCGGAATGAGCAGTTCTTC. Translating gives CSLGQGTLRNEQFF.

This clonotype was seen a handful of times. This chain connects TRBV4-3 to TRBJ1-2, with D maybe TRBD1 (5 bases). The CDR3 spans 15 residues. Looked up from germline, CDR1 is LGHNA and CDR2 is YSLEER. V lost 0 bases and J 5 bases, leaving 13 bases between the germline ends. The CDR3 region has the DNA TGCGCCAGCAGCCAAGATCCGAGGACAACATATGGCTACACCTTC. This gives the protein CASSQDPRTTYGYTF.

There are a few counts of this clonotype. The genes are TRBV7-3 and TRBJ2-1; the D gene could be TRBD1 or TRBD2 (5 bases each). The V gene's germline CDR1 is SGHTA and CDR2 FQGTGA. CDR3 length: 16 amino acids. Between the trimmed V and J ends, which lost 5 bases and 0 bases, there was a span of 14 bases. CDR3 sequence reads: CASSTGPPASYNEQFF. The CDR3 DNA sequence: TGTGCCAGCAGCACGGGACCGCCCGCCTCCTACAATGAGCAGTTCTTC. Full variable domain (remainder filled in from reference TRBV7-3 and TRBJ2-1): GAGVSQTPSNKVTEKGKYVELRCDPISGHTALYWYRQSLGQGPEFLIYFQGTGAADDSGLPNDRFFAVRPEGSVSTLKIQRTERGDSAVYLCASSTGPPASYNEQFFGPGTRLTVL.

This clonotype was seen a handful of times. The J gene is TRBJ2-1, the V gene TRBV3-1, with 11 positions matching TRBD2. V gave up 2 bases and J gave up 9 bases; unmatched junction bases: 6. Germline V gene data show CDR1 as LGHDT and CDR2 as YNNKEL (reference sequence). The CDR3 consists of 15 residues. CDR3 sequence (DNA): TGTGCCAGCAGCCAAATAGCGGGGGGGCGGAGTGAGCAGTTCTTC. Its protein product is CASSQIAGGRSEQFF.

This CDR3 is CSARDRLGYGYTF. The DNA of the CDR3 is TGCAGTGCTAGAGATCGGTTAGGCTATGGCTACACCTTC. The chain is built from TRBV20-1 and TRBJ1-2; unclear D gene. The germline CDR1 and CDR2 sequences are DFQATT and SNEGSKA (reference sequence). The ends were cut back, 0 bases at V and 4 bases at J, with 9 bases in the middle. The CDR3 runs 13 residues.

This clonotype was seen more than once but under ten times. This rearrangement joins TRBV18 to TRBJ1-2; TRBD1 might be the D (5 bases). V lost 0 bases, J lost 3 bases, and 11 bases lay in between. This CDR3 contains 15 residues. The germline gives CDR1 KGHSH, CDR2 LQKENI. The CDR3 coding sequence is TGTGCCAGCTCACCACCGACGCAGGGATACTATGGCTACACCTTC. This encodes CASSPPTQGYYGYTF.

The count of this clonotype is one. The genes are TRBV20-1 and TRBJ2-5, with a weak D call TRBD2 (5 bases). This CDR3 has 13 amino acids. Trimming removed 3 bases at V and 3 bases at J, with 11 bases between. Germline CDR1 reads DFQATT; CDR2 reads SNEGSKA (reference sequence). CDR3 nucleotides: TGCAGTGCTAGTGAGGGAGTCGAAGAGACCCAGTACTTC. Translating it yields CSASEGVEETQYF.